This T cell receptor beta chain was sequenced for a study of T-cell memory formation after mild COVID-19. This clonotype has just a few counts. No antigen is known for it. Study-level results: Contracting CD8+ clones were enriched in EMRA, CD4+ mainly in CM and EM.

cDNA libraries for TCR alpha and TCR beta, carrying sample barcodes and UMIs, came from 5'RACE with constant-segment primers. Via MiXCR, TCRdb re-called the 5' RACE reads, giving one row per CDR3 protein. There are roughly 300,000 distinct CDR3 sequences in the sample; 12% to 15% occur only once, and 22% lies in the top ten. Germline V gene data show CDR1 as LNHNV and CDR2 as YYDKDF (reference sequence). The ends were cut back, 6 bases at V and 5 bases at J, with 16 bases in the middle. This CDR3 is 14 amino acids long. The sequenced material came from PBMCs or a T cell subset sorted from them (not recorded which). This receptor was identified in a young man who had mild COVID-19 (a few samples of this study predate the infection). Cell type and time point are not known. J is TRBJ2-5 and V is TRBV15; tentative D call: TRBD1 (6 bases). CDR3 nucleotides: TGTGCCACCAGGCGGAGAGCAGGGGTCGAGACCCAGTACTTC. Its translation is CATRRRAGVETQYF. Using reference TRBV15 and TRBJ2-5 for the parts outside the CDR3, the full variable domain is DAMVIQNPRYQVTQFGKPVTLSCSQTLNHNVMYWYQQKSSQAPKLLFHYYDKDFNNEADTPDNFQSRRPNTSFCFLDIRSPGLGDTAMYLCATRRRAGVETQYFGPGTRLLVL.